These 8 T cell receptor beta chains were all obtained from the same sample, sequenced in a study of blood T cell repertoires in COVID-19. The data were produced by immunoSEQ multiplex PCR, yet TCRdb's version contains in-frame clones alone and is incomplete. Of over 150,000 clones in the sample, 80% to 90% were seen once. Sequencing input: PBMCs or T cells enriched from blood (not recorded which). These receptors all come from a man aged 35 to 55 who had recovered from COVID-19.

The V and J genes are TRBV7-8 and TRBJ2-3, with TRBD1 matching 8 bases. Per the germline V gene, CDR1 is SGHVS and CDR2 is FQNEAQ. With V trimmed by 5 bases and J by 0 bases, 10 bases remained unmatched. The CDR3 consists of 17 residues. CDR3 residues: CASSLDRGRASTDTQYF. The CDR3 DNA is TGTGCCAGCAGCCTTGACAGGGGCCGAGCTAGCACAGATACGCAGTATTTT. The full variable domain, completed using reference TRBV7-8 and TRBJ2-3, is GAGVSQSPRYKVAKRGQDVALRCDPISGHVSLFWYQQALGQGPEFLTYFQNEAQLDKSGLPSDRFFAERPEGSVSTLKIQRTQQEDSAVYLCASSLDRGRASTDTQYFGPGTRLTVL.

This rearrangement joins TRBV11-1 to TRBJ1-1; 7 bases are shared with TRBD1. With 5 bases clipped from V and 1 base from J, the junction kept 4 bases outside the gene matches. The germline V gene encodes CDR1 SGHAT and CDR2 FQDESV (reference sequence). The CDR3 spans 14 residues. The DNA for the CDR3 is TGTGCCAGCAGCGCAGGGACAGAGAACACTGAAGCTTTCTTT. It specifies CASSAGTENTEAFF. Using reference TRBV11-1 and TRBJ1-1 for the parts outside the CDR3, the full variable domain is EAEVAQSPRYKITEKSQAVAFWCDPISGHATLYWYRQILGQGPELLVQFQDESVVDDSQLPKDRFSAERLKGVDSTLKIQPAELGDSAMYLCASSAGTENTEAFFGQGTRLTVV.

The J gene is TRBJ2-7, the V gene TRBV18, with TRBD2 matching over 12 bases. The V segment lost 4 bases and the J segment 2 bases; nucleotides outside the gene matches: 12. The CDR3 is 18 amino acids. Germline assignment: CDR1 KGHSH and CDR2 LQKENI. In DNA, the CDR3 is TGTGCCAGCTCACGGGGGGCTAGCGGGAGGGCCGATACCTACGAGCAGTACTTC. Protein product: CASSRGASGRADTYEQYF.

This clone has only a few counts. This chain uses TRBV7-9 with TRBJ2-7, with 10 bases identical to TRBD2. Germline values: CDR1 SEHNR, CDR2 FQNEAQ (reference sequence). With V trimmed by 7 bases and J by 6 bases, 6 bases remained unmatched. The CDR3 covers 13 residues. CDR3 sequence (DNA): TGTGCCAGCATACCAGCGGGAGGGCCCGAGCAGTACTTC. Protein product: CASIPAGGPEQYF.

This clone was seen more than once but under ten times. This chain links TRBV2 with TRBJ2-1, with a weak D call TRBD2 (5 bases). The CDR3 is 13 amino acids. Germline V gene lookup returns CDR1 SNHLY and CDR2 FYNNEI. With 3 bases removed from V and 12 bases from J, the gap between germline ends came to 15 bases. Here the CDR3 DNA reads TGTGCCAGCAGTGATACGGGAAGGAGAGGGCAGTTCTTC. This codes for CASSDTGRRGQFF.

The V gene is TRBV5-4, the J gene TRBJ1-2; D unclear. V lost 0 bases and J lost 0, with 15 bases in between. This CDR3 contains 17 residues. The germline V gene has CDR1 SGHNT and CDR2 YYREEE (reference sequence). CDR3 sequence (DNA): TGTGCCAGCAGCTTGGGGGTGGTGGGAGAGACTAACTATGGCTACACCTTC. Amino acid sequence: CASSLGVVGETNYGYTF.

V is TRBV10-1 and J is TRBJ2-1; maybe TRBD2 (6 bases). The length of the CDR3 is 14 residues. The V gene lost 3 bases and the J gene lost 3 bases, with 9 bases spanning the gap. The V gene's germline CDR1 is WNHNN and CDR2 SYGVQD (reference sequence). For the CDR3, the DNA is TGCGCCAGCAGTGACGGGAGCGGCTACAATGAGCAGTTCTTC. Translation gives CASSDGSGYNEQFF.

The V gene is TRBV3-1 (or the pseudogene TRBV3-2), the J gene TRBJ2-7; 7 bases align to TRBD1. The germline CDR1 and CDR2 sequences are LGHDT and YNNKEL (reference sequence). CDR3 length: 18 residues. Trimming cost V 5 bases and J 0 bases; bases outside gene matches: 16. The CDR3 bases are TGTGCCAGCAGCTCTAAGCGCAGGACAGGAGAACTCTCCTACGAGCAGTACTTC. Translating it yields CASSSKRRTGELSYEQYF.